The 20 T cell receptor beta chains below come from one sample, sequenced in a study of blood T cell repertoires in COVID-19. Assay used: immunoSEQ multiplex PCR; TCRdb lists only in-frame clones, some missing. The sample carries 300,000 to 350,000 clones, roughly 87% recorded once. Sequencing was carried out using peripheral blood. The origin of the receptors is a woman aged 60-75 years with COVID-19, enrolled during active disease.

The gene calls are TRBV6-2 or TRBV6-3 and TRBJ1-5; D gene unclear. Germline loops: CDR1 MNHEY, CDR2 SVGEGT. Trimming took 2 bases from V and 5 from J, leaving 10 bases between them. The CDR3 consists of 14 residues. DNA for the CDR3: TGTGCCAGCAGTTACCTCCAGGCCGATCAGCCCCAGCATTTT. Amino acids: CASSYLQADQPQHF.

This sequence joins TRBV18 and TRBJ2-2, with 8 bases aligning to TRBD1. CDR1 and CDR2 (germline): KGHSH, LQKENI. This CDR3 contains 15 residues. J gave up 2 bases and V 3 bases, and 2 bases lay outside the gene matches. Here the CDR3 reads CASSPGQGNTGELFF. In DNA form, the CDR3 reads TGTGCCAGCTCACCCGGACAGGGTAACACCGGGGAGCTGTTTTTT. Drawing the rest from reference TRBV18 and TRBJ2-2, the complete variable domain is NAGVMQNPRHLVRRRGQEARLRCSPMKGHSHVYWYRQLPEEGLKFMVYLQKENIIDESGMPKERFSAEFPKEGPSILRIQQVVRGDSAAYFCASSPGQGNTGELFFGEGSRLTVL.

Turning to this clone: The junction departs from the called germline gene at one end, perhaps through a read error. The DNA of the CDR3 is TGTGCCAGCAGTTCCACCCGACAGGCCAACTTC. This codes for CASSSTRQANF. The genes are TRBV28 and TRBJ1-2; weak D call: TRBD1 (6 bases). There are 11 residues in the CDR3. Germline loops: CDR1 MDHEN, CDR2 SYDVKM.

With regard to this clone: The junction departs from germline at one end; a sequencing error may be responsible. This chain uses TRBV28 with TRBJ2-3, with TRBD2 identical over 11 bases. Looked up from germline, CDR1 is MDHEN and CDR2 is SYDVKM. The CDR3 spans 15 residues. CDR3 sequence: CASGLAGGHTDTQYF. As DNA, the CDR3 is TGTGCCAGCGGTTTAGCGGGGGGGCACACAGATACGCAGTATTTT.

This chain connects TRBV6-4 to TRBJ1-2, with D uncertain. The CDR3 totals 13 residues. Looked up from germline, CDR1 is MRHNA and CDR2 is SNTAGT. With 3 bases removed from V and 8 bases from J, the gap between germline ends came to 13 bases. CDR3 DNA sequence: TGTGCCAGCAGTGAGAATGGCCTCTGGGGCTACACCTTC. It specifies CASSENGLWGYTF.

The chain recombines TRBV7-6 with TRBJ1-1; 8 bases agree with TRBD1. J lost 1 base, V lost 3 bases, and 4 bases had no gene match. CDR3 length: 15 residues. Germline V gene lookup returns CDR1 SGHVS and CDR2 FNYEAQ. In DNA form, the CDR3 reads TGTGCCAGCAGCTTTGGTACAGGGGGGAACACTGAAGCTTTCTTT. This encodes CASSFGTGGNTEAFF.

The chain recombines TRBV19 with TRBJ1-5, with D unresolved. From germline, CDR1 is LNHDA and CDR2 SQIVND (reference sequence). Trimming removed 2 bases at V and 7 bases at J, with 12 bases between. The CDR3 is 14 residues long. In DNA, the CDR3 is TGTGCCAGTAGTATAACGGCAGGCCAGCAGCCCCAGCATTTT. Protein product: CASSITAGQQPQHF.

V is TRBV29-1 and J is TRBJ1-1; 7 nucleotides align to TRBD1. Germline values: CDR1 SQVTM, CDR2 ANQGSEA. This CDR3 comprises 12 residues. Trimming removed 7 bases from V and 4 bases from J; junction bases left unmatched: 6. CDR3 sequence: CSDETGATEAFF. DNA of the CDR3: TGCAGCGACGAAACAGGGGCCACTGAAGCTTTCTTT.

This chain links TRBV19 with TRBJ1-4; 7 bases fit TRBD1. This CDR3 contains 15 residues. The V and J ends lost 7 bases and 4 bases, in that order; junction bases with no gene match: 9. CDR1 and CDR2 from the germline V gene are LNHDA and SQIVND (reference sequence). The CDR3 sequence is CASTRIRGNNEKLFF. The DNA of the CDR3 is TGTGCCAGTACCCGAATCAGGGGGAATAATGAAAAACTGTTTTTT.

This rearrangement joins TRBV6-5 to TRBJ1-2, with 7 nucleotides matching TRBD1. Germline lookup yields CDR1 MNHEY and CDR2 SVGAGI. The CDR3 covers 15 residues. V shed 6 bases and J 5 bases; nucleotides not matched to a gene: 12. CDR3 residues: CASSRLGTAQYGYTF. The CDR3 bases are TGTGCCAGCAGCAGACTCGGGACAGCCCAATATGGCTACACCTTC.

CDR3 nucleotide sequence: TGCGCCAGCAGCTTGGCCCCGGGACTAGGAAGCTCCTACAATGAGCAGTTCTTC. Translation gives CASSLAPGLGSSYNEQFF. The chain carries TRBV5-1 and TRBJ2-1; 8 nucleotides align to TRBD2. The germline gives CDR1 SGHRS, CDR2 YFSETQ. J gave up 0 bases and V 0 bases, and 8 bases lay outside the gene matches. CDR3 size: 18 residues.

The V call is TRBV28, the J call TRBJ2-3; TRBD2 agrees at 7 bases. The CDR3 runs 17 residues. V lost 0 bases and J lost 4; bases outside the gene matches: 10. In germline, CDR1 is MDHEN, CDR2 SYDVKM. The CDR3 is CASSLWAEASGPDTQYF. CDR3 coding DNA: TGTGCCAGCAGTTTATGGGCAGAGGCTAGCGGCCCAGATACGCAGTATTTT.

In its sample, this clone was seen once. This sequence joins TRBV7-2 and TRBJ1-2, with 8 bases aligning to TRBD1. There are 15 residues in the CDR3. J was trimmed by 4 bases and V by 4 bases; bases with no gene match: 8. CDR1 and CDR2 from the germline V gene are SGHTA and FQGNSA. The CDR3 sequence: CASSSGQGGTYGYTF. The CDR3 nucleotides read TGTGCCAGCAGCTCCGGACAGGGTGGAACCTATGGCTACACCTTC.

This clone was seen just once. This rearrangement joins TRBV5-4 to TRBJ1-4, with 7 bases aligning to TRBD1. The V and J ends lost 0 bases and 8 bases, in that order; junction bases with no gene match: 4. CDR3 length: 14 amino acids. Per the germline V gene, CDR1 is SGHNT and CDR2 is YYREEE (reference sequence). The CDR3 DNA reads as TGTGCCAGCAGCTTGGGGACAGGACGGGAAAAACTGTTTTTT. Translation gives CASSLGTGREKLFF. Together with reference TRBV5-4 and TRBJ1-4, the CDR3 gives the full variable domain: ETGVTQSPTHLIKTRGQQVTLRCSSQSGHNTVSWYQQALGQGPQFIFQYYREEENGRGNFPPRFSGLQFPNYSSELNVNALELDDSALYLCASSLGTGREKLFFGSGTQLSVL.

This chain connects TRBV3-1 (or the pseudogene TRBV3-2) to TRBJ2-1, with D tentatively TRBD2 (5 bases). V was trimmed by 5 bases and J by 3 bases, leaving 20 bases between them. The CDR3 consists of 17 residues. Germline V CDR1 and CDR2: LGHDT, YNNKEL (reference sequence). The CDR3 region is CASSVRRGRDIYNEQFF. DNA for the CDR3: TGTGCCAGCAGCGTCCGAAGAGGGCGCGACATCTACAATGAGCAGTTCTTC.

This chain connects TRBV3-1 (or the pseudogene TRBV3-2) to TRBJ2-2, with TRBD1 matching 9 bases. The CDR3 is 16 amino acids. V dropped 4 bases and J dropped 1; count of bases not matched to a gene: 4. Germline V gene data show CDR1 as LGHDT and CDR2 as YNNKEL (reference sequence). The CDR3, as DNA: TGTGCCAGCAGCCGGGGGGGACAGGGGAACACCGGGGAGCTGTTTTTT. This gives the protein CASSRGGQGNTGELFF.

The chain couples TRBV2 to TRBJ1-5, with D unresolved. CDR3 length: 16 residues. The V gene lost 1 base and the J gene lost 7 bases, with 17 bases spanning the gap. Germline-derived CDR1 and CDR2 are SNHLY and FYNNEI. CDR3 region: CASSEVGQLAIQPQHF. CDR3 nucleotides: TGTGCCAGCAGTGAAGTGGGCCAACTAGCAATCCAGCCCCAGCATTTT.

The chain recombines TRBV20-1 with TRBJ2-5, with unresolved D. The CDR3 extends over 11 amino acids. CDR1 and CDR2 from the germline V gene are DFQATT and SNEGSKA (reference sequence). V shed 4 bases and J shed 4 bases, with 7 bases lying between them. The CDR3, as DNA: TGCAGTGCTAAGCCCCGAGAGACCCAGTACTTC. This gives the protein CSAKPRETQYF.

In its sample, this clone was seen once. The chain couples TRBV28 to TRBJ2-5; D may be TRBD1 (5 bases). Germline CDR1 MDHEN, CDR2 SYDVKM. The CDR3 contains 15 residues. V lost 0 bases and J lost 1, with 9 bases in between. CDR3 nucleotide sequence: TGTGCCAGCAGTTTATGGGAGACAGCCCAAGAGACCCAGTACTTC. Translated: CASSLWETAQETQYF.

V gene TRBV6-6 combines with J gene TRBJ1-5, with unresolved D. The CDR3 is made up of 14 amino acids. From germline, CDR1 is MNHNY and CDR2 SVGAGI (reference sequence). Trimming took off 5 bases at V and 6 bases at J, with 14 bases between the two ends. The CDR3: CASSLSGESQPQHF. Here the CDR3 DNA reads TGTGCCAGCAGTCTAAGCGGGGAAAGTCAGCCCCAGCATTTT.